Below are 14 T cell receptor beta chains sequenced from a single sample in a study of CXCR3-negative and CXCR3-positive naive CD8 T cells. 5' RACE with UMI labels generated the TRB cDNA libraries. TCRdb reanalyzed the 5' RACE reads, giving one entry per CDR3 protein sequence and no DNA. This table holds 85,000 to 90,000 distinct CDR3 sequences. These receptors have no known antigen. Study observations and caveats: Naive cells with CXCR3 showed TRB CDR3s that were more hydrophobic than those in CXCR3-negative naive cells.

Sample: naive CXCR3+ CD8+ T cells from blood. As for subset: CD45RO-CCR7+CD27+CD95- naive CD8+ T cells expressing CXCR3 (TNR3+). The source is a human donor in good health. Some clones in this sample may be carry-over from other donors' samples.

J is TRBJ2-5 and V is TRBV6-1; TCRdb gives TRBD2 as the D gene, but with no DNA this cannot be confirmed. The CDR3 is made up of 16 amino acids. CDR1 is MNHNS and CDR2 is SASEGT in the germline V gene. This CDR3 is CASSEASSGGQETQYF.

The chain uses TRBV29-1 and TRBJ1-2; no DNA is available, so the TRBD1 call from TCRdb remains unchecked. This CDR3 contains 12 residues. Germline V gene lookup returns CDR1 SQVTM and CDR2 ANQGSEA. This CDR3 is CSARQGLGGYTF. The full variable domain, its missing parts supplied by reference TRBV29-1 and TRBJ1-2, is SAVISQKPSRDICQRGTSLTIQCQVDSQVTMMFWYRQQPGQSLTLIATANQGSEATYESGFVIDKFPISRPNLTFSTLTVSNMSPEDSSIYLCSARQGLGGYTFGSGTRLTVV.

The chain joins TRBV29-1 to TRBJ2-3; the D gene TCRdb calls, TRBD1, cannot be checked with no DNA. The CDR3 length is 13 residues. Germline V gene sequence: CDR1 SQVTM, CDR2 ANQGSEA. The CDR3 here is CSVDVGQGGTQYF.

V gene TRBV7-6 combines with J gene TRBJ2-7. Per germline, CDR1 SGHVS and CDR2 FNYEAQ. The CDR3 runs 12 residues. This CDR3 reads CASSYRFEEQYF.

CDR3: CSAREGQGQGTYNEQFF. The chain uses TRBV20-1 and TRBJ2-1; TCRdb reports TRBD1, a call that lacks DNA to check it against. CDR1 DFQATT and CDR2 SNEGSKA come from the germline V gene (reference sequence). CDR3 length: 17 amino acids.

The chain is built from TRBV27 and TRBJ2-1; absent DNA, TCRdb's TRBD1 call cannot be checked. This CDR3 is 14 amino acids long. From germline, CDR1 is MNHEY and CDR2 SMNVEV (reference sequence). This CDR3 reads CASSLVVGHNEQFF.

This chain connects TRBV5-1 to TRBJ1-3. This CDR3 is built from 16 residues. CDR1 SGHRS and CDR2 YFSETQ come from the germline V gene. The CDR3 sequence: CASSLSASLSGNTIYF.

V gene TRBV28 combines with J gene TRBJ2-2. The CDR3 loop spans 14 amino acids. Germline values: CDR1 MDHEN, CDR2 SYDVKM. The CDR3 here is CASSLQWEWGELFF.

The rearrangement uses TRBV28 and TRBJ2-5. CDR3 length: 13 residues. The germline CDR1 and CDR2 sequences are MDHEN and SYDVKM. This CDR3 is CAIGSGSQETQYF. The full variable domain, in which reference TRBV28 and TRBJ2-5 provide the parts outside the CDR3, is DVKVTQSSRYLVKRTGEKVFLECVQDMDHENMFWYRQDPGLGLRLIYFSYDVKMKEKGDIPEGYSVSREKKERFSLILESASTNQTSMYLCAIGSGSQETQYFGPGTRLLVL.

The genes are TRBV7-6 and TRBJ2-1. This CDR3 comprises 12 residues. Germline V gene lookup returns CDR1 SGHVS and CDR2 FNYEAQ. CDR3: CASSPMTREQFF.

This chain joins TRBV28 and TRBJ2-3; TCRdb returns TRBD1, unconfirmable since there is no DNA. Germline V CDR1 and CDR2: MDHEN, SYDVKM. The CDR3 contains 15 residues. The CDR3: CASRYSGTFFATQYF.

This CDR3 reads CASSEGARVYGYTF. The chain links TRBV2 to TRBJ1-2; as DNA is missing, the TRBD1 call by TCRdb cannot be tested. CDR1 is SNHLY, CDR2 FYNNEI, per germline. The CDR3 consists of 14 residues.

The CDR3 spells CASSFDGASAYQETQYF. V is TRBV7-9 and J is TRBJ2-5; the TCRdb call, TRBD2, lacks DNA for checking. The CDR3 is made up of 17 amino acids. CDR1 is SEHNR, CDR2 FQNEAQ, per germline (reference sequence).

This chain connects TRBV15 to TRBJ1-2. The CDR3 runs to 13 residues. From germline, CDR1 is LNHNV and CDR2 YYDKDF (reference sequence). CDR3 region: CATRRENSYGYTF. Filled out from reference TRBV15 and TRBJ1-2, the complete variable domain reads DAMVIQNPRYQVTQFGKPVTLSCSQTLNHNVMYWYQQKSSQAPKLLFHYYDKDFNNEADTPDNFQSRRPNTSFCFLDIRSPGLGDTAMYLCATRRENSYGYTFGSGTRLTVV.